These 26 T cell receptor beta chains were sequenced from one sample in a study of memory B cells and T cells in multiple sclerosis. Produced via immunoSEQ multiplex PCR; TCRdb's table is partial and in-frame only. The sample lists tens of thousands of clones; roughly 88% were seen once. These receptors have no known antigen. Separate sequencing covered autoproliferating (CFSE-dim) and non-proliferating (CFSE-high) T cells from stimulus-free culture. Pooled replicate wells came from 5x10^7 CFSE-labeled PBMCs cultured less than 9 days without stimulus. Sequenced sample: PBMCs from blood kept in culture. All receptors come from a human donor with multiple sclerosis.

The rearrangement joins TRBV5-1 to TRBJ1-1; no definite D call. The CDR3 covers 15 residues. Germline CDR1 reads SGHRS; CDR2 reads YFSETQ. Trimming cost V 5 bases and J 1 base, with 15 bases left between them. The CDR3 protein is CASSPWEGSNTEAFF. CDR3 bases: TGCGCCAGCAGTCCGTGGGAGGGCTCGAACACTGAAGCTTTCTTT.

V gene TRBV4-1 combines with J gene TRBJ1-1; D possibly corresponds to TRBD1 (5 bases). The CDR3 is 13 residues long. CDR1 MGHRA and CDR2 YSYEKL come from the germline V gene. V lost 5 bases, J lost 2 bases, and 9 bases lay in between. The CDR3 DNA reads as TGCGCCAGCAGCACAGGTGCAAACACTGAAGCTTTCTTT. It translates to CASSTGANTEAFF.

The genes are TRBV27 and TRBJ1-2; 12 nucleotides align to TRBD1. Germline assignment: CDR1 MNHEY and CDR2 SMNVEV (reference sequence). V was pared by 6 bases and J by 3 bases, with 14 bases of the junction left unmatched. This CDR3 has 18 residues. This chain's CDR3 is CASRLGGDRGHQYYGYTF. Here the CDR3 DNA reads TGTGCCAGCAGGCTCGGAGGGGACAGGGGGCATCAGTACTATGGCTACACCTTC.

Only one count was recorded for this clone. The chain carries TRBV11-2 and TRBJ2-1, with D unclear. V was pared by 0 bases and J by 7 bases, with 13 bases between. CDR1 is SGHAT and CDR2 is FQNNGV in the germline V gene. This CDR3 is 15 amino acids long. The CDR3 region is CASSLEVGIGNEQFF. CDR3 DNA: TGTGCCAGCAGCTTAGAGGTGGGAATCGGTAATGAGCAGTTCTTC.

The chain employs TRBV6-5 and TRBJ1-6; D unresolved. The CDR3 sequence is 13 residues long. The ends were cut back, 0 bases at V and 9 bases at J, with 6 bases in the middle. Germline CDR1 MNHEY, CDR2 SVGAGI. CDR3 bases: TGTGCCAGCAGTTACTCGTCTGGTTCACCCCTCCACTTT. Translating it yields CASSYSSGSPLHF.

This clone was recorded once. The rearrangement joins TRBV5-4 to TRBJ1-5, with a possible D match to TRBD1 (6 bases). Deletions cut 3 bases from V and 3 bases from J, with 10 bases between. Germline V gene lookup returns CDR1 SGHNT and CDR2 YYREEE (reference sequence). The CDR3 runs to 14 residues. DNA of the CDR3: TGTGCCAGCAGCTCTCAGGGGTCCAATCAGCCCCAGCATTTT. This gives the protein CASSSQGSNQPQHF.

The chain uses TRBV14 and TRBJ2-5; D gene unclear. The CDR3 runs 15 residues. Between the trimmed V and J ends, which lost 0 bases and 5 bases, there was a span of 13 bases. Germline V CDR1 and CDR2: SGHDN, FVKESK. Written as DNA, the CDR3 is TGTGCCAGCAGCCAAGATTTTGTCTTAGGGGAGACCCAGTACTTC. Translating it yields CASSQDFVLGETQYF.

The rearrangement links TRBV6-5 to TRBJ1-5, with unresolved D. Trimming stripped 6 bases from V and 3 bases from J, with 9 bases between. The CDR3 has 13 residues. Germline CDR1 reads MNHEY; CDR2 reads SVGAGI. The CDR3 DNA reads TGTGCCAGCAGCCCAAAACCCAATCAGCCCCAGCATTTT. Translation: CASSPKPNQPQHF.

The CDR3 nucleotides read TGTGCCAGCCGCCTTCGAGGGGGCACAGATACGCAGTATTTT. It translates to CASRLRGGTDTQYF. The genes are TRBV2 and TRBJ2-3; either TRBD1 or TRBD2 may fit D (5 bases each). This CDR3 region has 14 residues. CDR1 is SNHLY, CDR2 FYNNEI, per germline. V lost 8 bases, J lost 1 base, and 13 bases lay in between.

V usage is TRBV6-5 and J usage is TRBJ2-7; D is ambiguous. The V gene lost 4 bases and the J gene lost 2 bases, with 6 bases spanning the gap. CDR3 length equals 12 residues. In germline, CDR1 is MNHEY, CDR2 SVGAGI. The CDR3 protein is CASSSVTYEQYF. Written as DNA, the CDR3 is TGTGCCAGCAGTTCAGTTACCTACGAGCAGTACTTC.

The chain links TRBV10-3 to TRBJ2-5; 12 bases match TRBD2. This CDR3 comprises 15 residues. Trimming at V came to 8 bases and at J to 2 bases, leaving 6 bases not matched to a gene. In germline, CDR1 is ENHRY, CDR2 SYGVKD. The DNA of the CDR3 is TGTGCCATCCAATCTAGCGGGGGGGCTCAAGAGACCCAGTACTTC. Its translation is CAIQSSGGAQETQYF.

Points on this clone: The sample holds other DNA sequences that translate to the same CDR3. This sequence joins TRBV6-1 and TRBJ1-1; D gene uncertain. V was shortened by 5 bases and J by 3 bases, with 10 bases between the two germline ends. CDR1 MNHNS and CDR2 SASEGT come from the germline V gene. The CDR3 runs 13 residues. CDR3 amino acids: CASSRVWDTEAFF. For the CDR3, the DNA is TGTGCCAGCAGTCGGGTGTGGGACACTGAAGCTTTCTTT.

The rearrangement joins TRBV5-1 to TRBJ2-5; D uncertain. Germline lookup yields CDR1 SGHRS and CDR2 YFSETQ. This CDR3 region has 12 residues. Trimming stripped 4 bases from V and 1 base from J, with 5 bases between. The CDR3 sequence is CASSRTQETQYF. The CDR3 coding sequence is TGCGCCAGCAGCAGAACCCAAGAGACCCAGTACTTC.

The chain employs TRBV7-3 and TRBJ1-5, with D unclear. CDR1 and CDR2 from the germline V gene are SGHTA and FQGTGA. The V end was cut by 2 bases, the J end by 4 bases, with 12 bases between. CDR3 length equals 15 residues. CDR3 amino acids: CASSLGWVQNQPQHF. The CDR3 DNA sequence: TGTGCCAGCAGCTTAGGGTGGGTCCAAAATCAGCCCCAGCATTTT. The full variable domain, with the rest looked up from reference TRBV7-3 and TRBJ1-5, is GAGVSQTPSNKVTEKGKYVELRCDPISGHTALYWYRQSLGQGPEFLIYFQGTGAADDSGLPNDRFFAVRPEGSVSTLKIQRTERGDSAVYLCASSLGWVQNQPQHFGDGTRLSIL.

The table lists this clone with a count of one. The rearrangement links TRBV7-9 to TRBJ2-5; D assignment may be TRBD1 or TRBD2 (5 bases each). The germline CDR1 and CDR2 sequences are SEHNR and FQNEAQ (reference sequence). This CDR3 comprises 16 residues. The germline V and J ends were trimmed by 2 bases and 5 bases, with 18 bases remaining between them. CDR3 bases: TGTGCCAGCAGCTTACCCCGGGACGGGCGGATGGAGACCCAGTACTTC. Its protein is CASSLPRDGRMETQYF. Variable domain in full (rest from reference TRBV7-9 and TRBJ2-5): DTGVSQNPRHKITKRGQNVTFRCDPISEHNRLYWYRQTLGQGPEFLTYFQNEAQLEKSRLLSDRFSAERPKGSFSTLEIQRTEQGDSAMYLCASSLPRDGRMETQYFGPGTRLLVL.

The chain uses TRBV19 and TRBJ2-2, with D perhaps TRBD2 (5 bases). V shed 8 bases and J shed 7 bases, with 14 bases lying between them. The CDR3 is 13 residues long. CDR1 is LNHDA, CDR2 SQIVND, per germline (reference sequence). The chain's CDR3 is CASAVTGIGELFF. CDR3 nucleotides: TGTGCCAGTGCCGTGACCGGGATCGGGGAGCTGTTTTTT.

The chain couples TRBV2 to TRBJ2-7; 12 positions agree with TRBD2. V was pared by 7 bases and J by 6 bases, with 4 bases of the junction left unmatched. This CDR3 spans 13 amino acids. Germline V gene sequence: CDR1 SNHLY, CDR2 FYNNEI. This CDR3 is CASTGLAGSEQYF. CDR3 nucleotides: TGTGCCAGCACCGGACTAGCGGGGAGCGAGCAGTACTTC.

The rearrangement links TRBV25-1 to TRBJ2-2; TRBD1 might be the D (5 bases). Germline-derived CDR1 and CDR2 are MGHDK and SYGVNS. CDR3 length: 13 residues. Trimming took 6 bases from V and 6 from J, leaving 11 bases between them. CDR3 DNA: TGTGCCAGCAGGGGGCAACTGGCCGGGGAGCTGTTTTTT. It is translated as CASRGQLAGELFF.

The chain employs TRBV10-2 and TRBJ1-6, with D unclear. The CDR3 extends over 14 amino acids. The germline V and J ends were trimmed by 2 bases and 9 bases, with 11 bases remaining between them. Germline V gene data show CDR1 as WSHSY and CDR2 as SAAADI. CDR3 sequence (DNA): TGCGCCAGCAGTGAGGGCGGGTTCGGTTCACCCCTCCACTTT. Residues: CASSEGGFGSPLHF.

The chain links TRBV6-4 to TRBJ2-7, with TRBD2 as a possible D gene (5 bases). The CDR3 totals 15 residues. Germline V gene sequence: CDR1 MRHNA, CDR2 SNTAGT. Trimming took 3 bases from V and 1 from J, leaving 13 bases between them. The CDR3 loop reads CASSEGGSRSYEQYF. The CDR3 DNA is TGTGCCAGCAGTGAGGGTGGGAGTCGTTCCTACGAGCAGTACTTC.

This chain joins TRBV27 and TRBJ2-5; TRBD2 is a possible D gene (6 bases). Germline CDR1 and CDR2: MNHEY and SMNVEV (reference sequence). V was clipped by 6 bases and J by 7 bases, with 15 bases between them. This CDR3 comprises 13 residues. CDR3 DNA: TGTGCCAGCAGCAGAGGGGTTAGCGGGACCCAGTACTTC. Translated, it gives CASSRGVSGTQYF.

V gene TRBV28 combines with J gene TRBJ2-3; D perhaps matches TRBD2 (5 bases). Trimming took 3 bases from V and 4 from J, leaving 14 bases between them. CDR3 length equals 15 residues. Germline loops: CDR1 MDHEN, CDR2 SYDVKM. In nucleotides, the CDR3 is TGTGCCAGCAGTTTTTCATTGATGGGAGCAGATACGCAGTATTTT. Protein product: CASSFSLMGADTQYF.

The chain joins TRBV2 to TRBJ2-4; no reliable D call. This CDR3 has 15 amino acids. The germline gives CDR1 SNHLY, CDR2 FYNNEI. The ends were cut back, 3 bases at V and 7 bases at J, with 16 bases in the middle. The DNA for the CDR3 is TGTGCCAGCAGTGATTCGTTGCAGGTCGGGAACATTCAGTACTTC. This sequence encodes CASSDSLQVGNIQYF. Based on the CDR3 plus reference TRBV2 and TRBJ2-4, the full variable domain is EPEVTQTPSHQVTQMGQEVILRCVPISNHLYFYWYRQILGQKVEFLVSFYNNEISEKSEIFDDQFSVERPDGSNFTLKIRSTKLEDSAMYFCASSDSLQVGNIQYFGAGTRLSVL.

The CDR3 sequence is CAISEQPVPYEQYF. As DNA, the CDR3 is TGTGCCATCAGTGAACAACCCGTGCCCTACGAGCAGTACTTC. This chain uses TRBV10-3 with TRBJ2-5; the D is unclear. The J call may be incorrect, as the DNA end agrees better with TRBJ2-7. The CDR3 is 14 residues long. Germline lookup yields CDR1 ENHRY and CDR2 SYGVKD.

This rearrangement joins TRBV5-5 to TRBJ2-3, with TRBD1 as a possible D gene (6 bases). Germline CDR1 is SGHKS and CDR2 is YYEKEE (reference sequence). The CDR3 contains 16 residues. The V end was cut by 3 bases, the J end by 2 bases, with 16 bases between. CDR3 sequence (DNA): TGTGCCAGCAGCTCCTGGGGGCAGCACCCCACAGATACGCAGTATTTT. This encodes CASSSWGQHPTDTQYF.

The table lists this clone with a few counts. The J gene is TRBJ1-1, the V gene TRBV19, with 7 positions matching TRBD1. The CDR3 runs 13 residues. V lost 7 bases, J lost 6 bases, and 8 bases stayed unmatched. Germline CDR1 is LNHDA and CDR2 is SQIVND (reference sequence). CDR3 loop: CASTQGWSAEAFF. CDR3 DNA: TGTGCCAGTACACAGGGGTGGAGCGCTGAAGCTTTCTTT. The whole variable domain, filled in from reference TRBV19 and TRBJ1-1, reads DGGITQSPKYLFRKEGQNVTLSCEQNLNHDAMYWYRQDPGQGLRLIYYSQIVNDFQKGDIAEGYSVSREKKESFPLTVTSAQKNPTAFYLCASTQGWSAEAFFGQGTRLTVV.